These T cell receptor beta chains were read from a single sample in a study of human T cells and chemical hapten exposure. TCRdb called the RACE reads again in MiXCR, with one record for every CDR3 protein. Of under 130,000 distinct CDR3 sequences in the sample, 9.5% to 12% were seen once. The sequencing used whole blood, collected in connection with sensitization to the hapten diphenylcyclopropenone (DPC). These receptor sequences come from a woman in her thirties or forties with alopecia areata. Some clones in this sample may be carry-over from other donors' samples. The CDR3 runs from the conserved cysteine through the conserved F or W. A D gene is named only where the DNA matches it firmly. Where a row states a size, it is once, few, many or the class of an expanded clone; other rows omit it.

.	TRBV28	TRBD1	TRBJ1-1	TGTGCCAGCAGTTTTGGGGGACAGGAGAACACTGAAGCTTTCTTT	CASSFGGQENTEAFF
many	TRBV12-3/TRBV12-4	TRBD2	TRBJ2-2	TGTGCCAGCAGTAGCGGGGGGGACACCGGGGAGCTGTTTTTT	CASSSGGDTGELFF
many	TRBV4-1	TRBD1	TRBJ1-1	TGCGCCGTACGGACAGGGGACACTGAAGCTTTCTTT	CAVRTGDTEAFF
.	TRBV20-1	TRBD2	TRBJ2-7	TGCAGTGCCCCGTTAAGAACTAGCGGAGCCTACGAGCAGTACTTC	CSAPLRTSGAYEQYF
many	TRBV11-2	TRBD2	TRBJ2-5	TGTGCCAGCAGCTTAGGTATCGCGGGGGGCACCCAAGAGACCCAGTACTTC	CASSLGIAGGTQETQYF
.	TRBV7-2	TRBD2	TRBJ2-3	TGTGCCAGCGCGAAGACTGGGAGCGGGGTTGGGGATACGCAGTATTTT	CASAKTGSGVGDTQYF
.	TRBV28	.	TRBJ2-1	TGTGCCAGCAGTTTATTGCGGATTTACAATGAGCAGTTCTTC	CASSLLRIYNEQFF
.	TRBV12-3/TRBV12-4	.	TRBJ1-4	TGTGCCAGCAGTCGGGGGCCTACTAATGAAAAACTGTTTTTT	CASSRGPTNEKLFF
few	TRBV27	TRBD1	TRBJ1-5	TGTGCCAGCAGTCGGACAGGCCACAATCAGCCCCAGCATTTT	CASSRTGHNQPQHF
few	TRBV18	TRBD1	TRBJ2-2	TGTGCCAGCTCACTGAGACAGGGGGCCGACACCGGGGAGCTGTTTTTT	CASSLRQGADTGELFF
many	TRBV5-6	.	TRBJ2-7	TGTGCCAGCAGCTTGGGAACCGGAACTCTACCTCGGGAGTACTTC	CASSLGTGTLPREYF
.	TRBV28	.	TRBJ2-2	TGTGCCAGCAGTTTGAGGACAGCGAACACCGGGGAGCTGTTTTTT	CASSLRTANTGELFF
.	TRBV4-1	TRBD2	TRBJ2-1	TGCGCCAGCAGCCAAGAGGTAGCGGGATGGTACAATGAGCAGTTCTTC	CASSQEVAGWYNEQFF
many	TRBV29-1	TRBD1	TRBJ2-2	TGCAGCGTTGATACAGGGGGAATCGGGGAGCTGTTTTTT	CSVDTGGIGELFF
many	TRBV28	.	TRBJ2-5	TGTGCCAGCAGTTCTTTTGGCCACCGGGACGCAAAGCGGTCCGGGACCCAGTACTTC	CASSSFGHRDAKRSGTQYF
.	TRBV6-2/TRBV6-3	TRBD1	TRBJ1-5	TGTGCCAGCAGACGGACAGGAGAAAGCAATCAGCCCCAGCATTTT	CASRRTGESNQPQHF
few	TRBV5-5	TRBD1	TRBJ2-7	TGTGCCAGCAGCTTCGCCGTGGGACAGGGTAACTACGAGCAGTACTTC	CASSFAVGQGNYEQYF
few	TRBV6-5	.	TRBJ1-3	TGTGCCAGCAGTTCCTACTCGGGACCCAGGTCCAGGTCTGGAAACACCATATATTTT	CASSSYSGPRSRSGNTIYF
.	TRBV28	.	TRBJ1-1	TGTGCCAGCAGCTCTCCGGCAGTGAACACTGAAGCTTTCTTT	CASSSPAVNTEAFF
.	TRBV7-2	.	TRBJ1-2	TGTGCCAGCAGCTTAGTTACCAGCAACTATGGCTACACCTTC	CASSLVTSNYGYTF
.	TRBV29-1	.	TRBJ2-7	TGCAGCGTTGTAGTCGGAGACTACGAGCAGTACTTC	CSVVVGDYEQYF
.	TRBV19	TRBD2	TRBJ2-5	TGTGCCAGTAGTATAGGTAGCGGGATTAACCTGGAGACCCAGTACTTC	CASSIGSGINLETQYF
many	TRBV30	.	TRBJ2-7	TGTGCCTGGAATTCCGGGACACCGAGCTCCTACGAGCAGTACTTC	CAWNSGTPSSYEQYF
few	TRBV6-5	.	TRBJ2-7	TGTGCCAGCAGTTACGGGGACCTAAGCTACGAGCAGTACTTC	CASSYGDLSYEQYF
few	TRBV20-1	TRBD1	TRBJ2-7	TGCAGTGCTAGCAGGCAGGGGGCGCGAGCCGAGCAGTACTTC	CSASRQGARAEQYF
many	TRBV7-9	TRBD1	TRBJ2-7	TGTGCCAGCAGCTCGAAGGGACAGGGGGCTTACGAGCAGTACTTC	CASSSKGQGAYEQYF
few	TRBV28	TRBD2	TRBJ2-1	TGTGCCAGCAGTTTATCGGTAGCGGGTAAGAACAATGAGCAGTTCTTC	CASSLSVAGKNNEQFF
few	TRBV6-2/TRBV6-3	TRBD2	TRBJ2-1	TGTGCCAGCAACAAGGGGCCGGGACTAGCGACAAAGAAAAACAATGAGCAGTTCTTC	CASNKGPGLATKKNNEQFF
.	TRBV5-5	.	TRBJ2-2	TGTGCCAGCAGCCGGCCCCTCCCCACCGGGGAGCTGTTTTTT	CASSRPLPTGELFF
.	TRBV28	.	TRBJ2-5	TGTGCCGGAGGCGCGGCGGCGACCCAAGAGACCCAGTACTTC	CAGGAAATQETQYF
few	TRBV24-1	.	TRBJ1-5	TGTGCCACCAGTGATCCCGATTGTCGCAATCAGCCCCAGCATTTT	CATSDPDCRNQPQHF
few	TRBV25-1	TRBD2	TRBJ2-3	TGTGCCAGCAGTGAATTCAGCGGGGGGGCAGATACGCAGTATTTT	CASSEFSGGADTQYF
.	TRBV27	.	TRBJ1-3	TGTGCCACCTGGAGTGGAAACACCATATATTTT	CATWSGNTIYF
few	TRBV30	TRBD2	TRBJ2-6	TGTGCCTTGGGGGCTAGCGGGAGAGCTGGGGCCAACGTCCTGACTTTC	CALGASGRAGANVLTF
.	TRBV7-2	.	TRBJ2-1	TGTGCCAGCAGCTTACAGGGCTTGCGGGCCTACAATGAGCAGTTCTTC	CASSLQGLRAYNEQFF
many	TRBV4-3	.	TRBJ2-2	TGCGCCAGCAGCCAAGATGAAGGGGGCGGGGGGCTGTTTTTT	CASSQDEGGGGLFF
many	TRBV2	.	TRBJ1-1	TGTGCCAGCCGGCCGGTGAACACTGAAGCTTTCTTT	CASRPVNTEAFF
.	TRBV7-9	.	TRBJ2-2	TGTGCCAGCAGCTTAGCCGGGGCGCGGTTCACCGGGGAGCTGTTTTTT	CASSLAGARFTGELFF
.	TRBV10-3	.	TRBJ1-3	TGTGCCATCAGTGAGTTTCGGGGCAGCTCTGGAAACACCAAATATTTT	CAISEFRGSSGNTKYF
few	TRBV5-6	.	TRBJ2-3	TGTGCCAGCAGCTCCCCGGCGGGGGCCCGGTATTTT	CASSSPAGARYF
many	TRBV29-1	.	TRBJ1-2	TGCACCGCCGCGGGGACCACCTCTGGCTACACCTTC	CTAAGTTSGYTF
many	TRBV7-2	.	TRBJ2-7	TGTGCCAGCAGCCAACAGGGCCGGTACGAGCAGTACTTC	CASSQQGRYEQYF
.	TRBV29-1	TRBD1	TRBJ2-5	TGCAGCTCTAGGACAGGGGGCGCCCAGACCCAGTACTTC	CSSRTGGAQTQYF
many	TRBV27	TRBD1	TRBJ1-1	TGTGCCAGCACTGGACAGGGGGCGTACACTGAAGCTTTCTTT	CASTGQGAYTEAFF
many	TRBV12-3/TRBV12-4	TRBD1	TRBJ2-7	TGTGCCAGCAGTTTAGACAGGGGATGGGAGCAGTACTTC	CASSLDRGWEQYF
.	TRBV19	.	TRBJ2-2	TGTGCCAGTAGTATAGGGCAGACGAACACCGGGGAGCTGTTTTTT	CASSIGQTNTGELFF
many	TRBV7-2	TRBD2	TRBJ2-7	TGTGCCAACAGCTCTAGGAGTCCCGGGACTAGCGGGAGATCTGGAGAGCAGTACTTC	CANSSRSPGTSGRSGEQYF
few	TRBV7-2	.	TRBJ1-5	TGTGCCAGCAGCGAGGACCCCTTCAGGAATCAGCCCCAGCATTTT	CASSEDPFRNQPQHF
.	TRBV20-1	.	TRBJ2-3	TGCAGTGCCCACGATCCGGGGGGCATCTATGCAGATACGCAGTATTTT	CSAHDPGGIYADTQYF
many	TRBV28	TRBD2	TRBJ2-7	TGTGCCAGCAGACCCGGGACTAGCGGGAGCTACGAGCAGTACTTC	CASRPGTSGSYEQYF
many	TRBV6-1	.	TRBJ1-2	TGTGCCAGCAGTGAAGCTGAGGGAGGGGCCTATGGCTACACCTTC	CASSEAEGGAYGYTF
few	TRBV20-1	.	TRBJ2-3	TGCAGTGCTAGATTCATGGGGGTCACAGATACGCAGTATTTT	CSARFMGVTDTQYF